This is a list of T cell receptor beta chains from one sample in a study of CD8+CD57+ T cells in acquired aplastic anemia. TCRdb reanalysed the reads using MiXCR and keeps one entry per CDR3 protein. Of hundreds of thousands of distinct CDR3 sequences in the sample, about a third were seen once. Source material: sorted CD4+, CD8+, or CD8+CD57+ T cells (not recorded which) from PBMCs. The receptor source for this set is a human donor with aplastic anemia. Each CDR3 is given with its conserved first and last residue. A D gene is named only where the DNA matches it firmly. Expanded clones get a size class; other rows say once, few or many, or leave the size out.

V gene	D gene	J gene	clone size	CDR3 DNA	CDR3 protein
TRBV7-7	-	TRBJ1-1	many	TGTGCCAGTAGTTCTGATACGAACACTGAAGCTTTCTTT	CASSSDTNTEAFF
TRBV7-2	-	TRBJ2-1	few	TGTGCCAGCAGCTTACAGCTCGAGCAGTTCTTC	CASSLQLEQFF
TRBV9	-	TRBJ2-1	few	TGTGCCAGCAGCGTAATCGTGCGGGCCTACAATGAGCAGTTCTTC	CASSVIVRAYNEQFF
TRBV5-1	-	TRBJ1-6	many	TGCGCCAGCAGCTTGGACAGCGCCAGGCGAAATTCACCCCTCCACTTT	CASSLDSARRNSPLHF
TRBV30	-	TRBJ1-2	few	TGTGCCTGGAGCCCAATGACAGGCGGCTACACCTTC	CAWSPMTGGYTF
TRBV6-1	-	TRBJ1-5	many	TGTGCCAGCAGTAGAAACAGGGAAGGAAATCAGCCCCAGCATTTT	CASSRNREGNQPQHF
TRBV6-5	-	TRBJ1-1	-	TGTGCCAGCAGTTACTCTCAGGGTTCCACTGAAGCTTTCTTT	CASSYSQGSTEAFF
TRBV30	-	TRBJ2-7	-	TGTGCCTGGAAAGGACAGGGAGGGCTGAACGAGCAGTACTTC	CAWKGQGGLNEQYF
TRBV9	TRBD1	TRBJ2-3	few	TGTGCCAGCAGCGTTAGGGACAGGGGTCCAGATACGCAGTATTTT	CASSVRDRGPDTQYF
TRBV6-1	-	TRBJ1-6	-	TGTGCCAGCAGTGGCCACGTAGGAGGGGTCGGTTCACCCCTCCACTTT	CASSGHVGGVGSPLHF
TRBV25-1	-	TRBJ1-6	-	TGTGCCAGCAGTGCTTGGTACAACCGGGACGATAATTCACCCCTCCACTTT	CASSAWYNRDDNSPLHF
TRBV2	-	TRBJ1-2	-	TGTGCCACAGGGGTGAATGGCTACACCTTC	CATGVNGYTF
TRBV13	-	TRBJ1-1	-	TGTGCCAGCAGCCCGCGGACCGGGATGGTGGTGAACACTGAAGCTTTCTTT	CASSPRTGMVVNTEAFF
TRBV7-8	-	TRBJ1-2	-	TGTGCCAGCAGTCCCCCCACAGGTGGCTGCACCTTC	CASSPPTGGCTF
TRBV20-1	-	TRBJ2-7	many	TGCAGTGCCAGACGCGGTACGGTAACAATCGAGCAGTACTTC	CSARRGTVTIEQYF
TRBV5-4	TRBD2	TRBJ2-3	few	TGTGCCAGCAGTCGAGCGGGGCAGGCAGATACGCAGTATTTT	CASSRAGQADTQYF
TRBV12-3/TRBV12-4	-	TRBJ1-3	-	TGTGCCAGCAGTTTTAATGTAGGGGCTGGAAACACCATATATTTT	CASSFNVGAGNTIYF
TRBV9	-	TRBJ1-3	many	TGTGCCAGCAGCGTAGACCCTACCGAATCTGGAAACACCATATATTTT	CASSVDPTESGNTIYF
TRBV5-1	TRBD1	TRBJ1-4	-	TGCGCCAGCCGGGCGGGACAGGGGGCTGAAAAACTGTTTTTT	CASRAGQGAEKLFF
TRBV15	-	TRBJ2-5	-	TGTGCCACCAGCAGAGATCAAAGGGAGACCCAGTACTTC	CATSRDQRETQYF
TRBV6-5	-	TRBJ1-2	-	TGTGCCAGCAGTTATTACCCCGACTGGGGAGAGTCTGGCTACACCTTC	CASSYYPDWGESGYTF
TRBV6-6	-	TRBJ2-5	few	TGTGCCAGCGGGCAGGGTGGTTGGCAGACCCAGTACTTC	CASGQGGWQTQYF
TRBV19	-	TRBJ2-5	few	TGTGCCAGTAGTTCAGAAGGAGAGACCCAGTACTTC	CASSSEGETQYF
TRBV29-1	TRBD1	TRBJ2-7	many	TGCAGCGTTGGACAGGGGGCCTCCTACGAGCAGTACTTC	CSVGQGASYEQYF
TRBV20-1	-	TRBJ1-2	-	TGCAGTGCCAGCAGTCCGCCGCTACCTCCCAACTATGGCTACACCTTC	CSASSPPLPPNYGYTF
TRBV19	TRBD1	TRBJ1-5	-	TGTGCCAGCAGCTTTAGGACAGGAGGAAATCAGCCCCAGCATTTT	CASSFRTGGNQPQHF
TRBV19	TRBD1	TRBJ1-5	-	TGTGCCAGTAGTATAGATGTAGGGCAGGGGGCGAGCAATCAGCCCCAGCATTTT	CASSIDVGQGASNQPQHF
TRBV29-1	TRBD1	TRBJ1-2	many	TGCAGCGTTGAGGGGACAGGGGAAAAGTATGGCTACACCTTC	CSVEGTGEKYGYTF
TRBV2	-	TRBJ1-2	-	TGTGCCAGCAGTACACGACGGACTACTAACTATGACTACACCTTC	CASSTRRTTNYDYTF
TRBV7-2	-	TRBJ1-1	-	TGTGCCAGCAGCTTTATCCAGACTGAAGCTTTCTTT	CASSFIQTEAFF
TRBV11-3	-	TRBJ2-1	-	TGTGCCAGCAGCTTAAGGGTCGGGCAGGGCAATGAGCAGTTCTTC	CASSLRVGQGNEQFF
TRBV10-3	-	TRBJ2-5	-	TGTGCCAGCAGTCAGAAACAAGAGACCCAGTACTTC	CASSQKQETQYF
TRBV4-3	TRBD1	TRBJ1-5	-	TGCGCCAGCAGCCAAGAGGCAGGGGGCGGCAATCAGCCCCAGCATTTT	CASSQEAGGGNQPQHF
TRBV29-1	-	TRBJ1-2	-	TGCAGCGTTGCAGACTACACAGCTAACTATGGCTACACCTTC	CSVADYTANYGYTF
TRBV10-1	TRBD1	TRBJ1-6	many	TGCGCCAGCAGCGCATCACGACAGGGTAGAAATTCACCCCTCCACTTT	CASSASRQGRNSPLHF
TRBV2	-	TRBJ1-1	many	TGTGCCAGCAGCGTAAAAGTATGGGGCACTGAAGCTTTCTTT	CASSVKVWGTEAFF
TRBV10-2	-	TRBJ1-6	-	TGCGCCAGCAGACCAGGGGACGTAAATTCACCCCTCCACTTT	CASRPGDVNSPLHF
TRBV7-9	-	TRBJ1-4	few	TGTGCCAGCAGCTTAGGAGGGTTTTATGAAAAACTGTTTTTT	CASSLGGFYEKLFF
TRBV2	-	TRBJ1-6	-	TGTGCCAGCAGTCCGAGTGACAGGATTCCTTCACCCCTCCACTTT	CASSPSDRIPSPLHF
TRBV9	TRBD2	TRBJ2-1	-	TGTGCCAGCAGCGGGGTGCTAGCGGGAGGACACAATGAGCAGTTCTTC	CASSGVLAGGHNEQFF
TRBV28	-	TRBJ1-2	-	TGTGCCAGCAATGGACGGAGGCTCAACTATGGCTACACCTTC	CASNGRRLNYGYTF
TRBV29-1	-	TRBJ2-3	-	TGCAGCGGTGGGGGACCTACACAGGCTAGGGACACAGATACGCAGTATTTT	CSGGGPTQARDTDTQYF
TRBV5-1	-	TRBJ1-6	many	TGCGCCAGCCCACTCTGGCACTATAATTCACCCCTCCACTTT	CASPLWHYNSPLHF
TRBV6-1	-	TRBJ2-7	-	TGTGCCAGCAGTGAGTTAGGGGGGTTTCCGTACTTC	CASSELGGFPYF
TRBV15	TRBD2	TRBJ2-7	-	TGTGCCACCAGCAGAGTGGTCGGGACTAGCTCCTACGAGCAGTACTTC	CATSRVVGTSSYEQYF
TRBV6-1	-	TRBJ1-5	-	TGTGCCAGCAGTGCAGAGCTCAATCAGCCCCAGCATTTT	CASSAELNQPQHF
TRBV6-1	-	TRBJ1-5	few	TGTGCCAGCAGTGCGACGGGGAATCAGCCCCAGCATTTT	CASSATGNQPQHF
TRBV11-3	-	TRBJ1-5	-	TGTGCCAGCAGCTCCCATTCAGCGGGAGGGCCCCAGCATTTT	CASSSHSAGGPQHF
TRBV20-1	-	TRBJ2-1	-	TGCAGTGCTCTACAGGGAGGGGTCTCCTACAATGAGCAGTTCTTC	CSALQGGVSYNEQFF
TRBV2	-	TRBJ1-5	many	TGTGCCAGCAGTGAACAAGGGTTTCTGGACAATCAGCCCCAGCATTTT	CASSEQGFLDNQPQHF
TRBV9	-	TRBJ2-7	many	TGTGCCAGCAGCGTAGCCGGACGAGGAGACGACGAGCAGTACTTC	CASSVAGRGDDEQYF
TRBV6-1	-	TRBJ1-2	many	TGTGCCAGCAGTGAGACGGCCGACGGTTATGGCTACACCTTC	CASSETADGYGYTF
TRBV10-3	TRBD1	TRBJ2-7	-	TGTGCCATCAGTGGGACAGGTAGGGTGGACTACGAGCAGTACTTC	CAISGTGRVDYEQYF
TRBV19	-	TRBJ1-1	many	TGTGCCAGTAGTATAGAAATGAACACTGAAGCTTTCTTT	CASSIEMNTEAFF
TRBV15	TRBD2	TRBJ2-3	few	TGTGCCACCAGCAGGGGGCTAGCGGGAGGGCCCACAGATACGCAGTATTTT	CATSRGLAGGPTDTQYF